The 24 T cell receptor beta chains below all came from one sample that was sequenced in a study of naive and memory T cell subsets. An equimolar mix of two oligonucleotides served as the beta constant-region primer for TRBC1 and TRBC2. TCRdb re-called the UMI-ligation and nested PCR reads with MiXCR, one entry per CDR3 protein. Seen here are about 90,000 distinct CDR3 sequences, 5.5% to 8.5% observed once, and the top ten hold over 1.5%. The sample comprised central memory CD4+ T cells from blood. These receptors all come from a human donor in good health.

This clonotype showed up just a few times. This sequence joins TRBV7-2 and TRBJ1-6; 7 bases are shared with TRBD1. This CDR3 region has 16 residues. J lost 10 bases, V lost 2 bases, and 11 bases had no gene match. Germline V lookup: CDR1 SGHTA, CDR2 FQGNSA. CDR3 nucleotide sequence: TGTGCCAGCAGCTTAAGGACAGGAAGCTGGCGGTCACCCCTCCACTTT. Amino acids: CASSLRTGSWRSPLHF.

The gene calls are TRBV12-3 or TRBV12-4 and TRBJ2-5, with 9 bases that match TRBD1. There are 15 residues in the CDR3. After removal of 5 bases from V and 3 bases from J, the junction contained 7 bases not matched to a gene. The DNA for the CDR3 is TGTGCCAGCAGTCAAAACAGGGGGCAGGAAGAGACCCAGTACTTC. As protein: CASSQNRGQEETQYF.

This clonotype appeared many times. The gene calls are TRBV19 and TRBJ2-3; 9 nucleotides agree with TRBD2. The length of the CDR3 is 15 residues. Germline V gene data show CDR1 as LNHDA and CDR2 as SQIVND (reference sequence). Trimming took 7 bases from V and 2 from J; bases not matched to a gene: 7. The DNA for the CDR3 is TGTGCCAGTACCCCTAGCGGGGATGACACAGATACGCAGTATTTT. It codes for CASTPSGDDTDTQYF.

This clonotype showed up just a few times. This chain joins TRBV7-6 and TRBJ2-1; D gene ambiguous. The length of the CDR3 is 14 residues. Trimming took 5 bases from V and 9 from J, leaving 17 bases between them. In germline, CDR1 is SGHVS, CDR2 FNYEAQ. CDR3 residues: CASSPSRERSEQFF. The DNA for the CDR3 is TGTGCCAGCAGCCCCAGCCGAGAAAGAAGTGAGCAGTTCTTC.

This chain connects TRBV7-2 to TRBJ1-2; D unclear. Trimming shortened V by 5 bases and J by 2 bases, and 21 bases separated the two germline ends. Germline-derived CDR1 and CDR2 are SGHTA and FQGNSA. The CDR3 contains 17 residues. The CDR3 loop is CASSQRSFNGRNYGYTF. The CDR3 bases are TGTGCCAGCAGCCAGAGGAGTTTTAATGGCCGAAACTATGGCTACACCTTC. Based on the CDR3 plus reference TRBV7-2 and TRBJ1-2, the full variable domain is GAGVSQSPSNKVTEKGKDVELRCDPISGHTALYWYRQSLGQGLEFLIYFQGNSAPDKSGLPSDRFSAERTGGSVSTLTIQRTQQEDSAVYLCASSQRSFNGRNYGYTFGSGTRLTVV.

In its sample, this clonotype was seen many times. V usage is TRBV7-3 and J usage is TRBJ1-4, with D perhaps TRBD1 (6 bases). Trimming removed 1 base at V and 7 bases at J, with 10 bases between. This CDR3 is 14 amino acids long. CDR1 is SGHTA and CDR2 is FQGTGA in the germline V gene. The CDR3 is CASSLRPGVEKLFF. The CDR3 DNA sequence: TGTGCCAGCAGCTTAAGGCCAGGGGTTGAAAAACTGTTTTTT.

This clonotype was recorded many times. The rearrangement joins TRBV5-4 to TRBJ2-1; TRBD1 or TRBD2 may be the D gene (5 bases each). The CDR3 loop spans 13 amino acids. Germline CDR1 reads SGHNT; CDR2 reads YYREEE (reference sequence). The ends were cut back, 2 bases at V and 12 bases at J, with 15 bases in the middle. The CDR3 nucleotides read TGTGCCAGCAGCTTTGGGGGACGGATAACGCAGTTCTTC. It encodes CASSFGGRITQFF.

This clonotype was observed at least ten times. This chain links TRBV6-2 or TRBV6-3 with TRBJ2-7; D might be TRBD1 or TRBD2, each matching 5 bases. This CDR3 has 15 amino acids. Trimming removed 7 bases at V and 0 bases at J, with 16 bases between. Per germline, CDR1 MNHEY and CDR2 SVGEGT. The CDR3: CASTKGTKSSYEQYF. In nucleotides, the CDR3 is TGTGCCAGCACTAAAGGGACGAAGAGCTCCTACGAGCAGTACTTC.

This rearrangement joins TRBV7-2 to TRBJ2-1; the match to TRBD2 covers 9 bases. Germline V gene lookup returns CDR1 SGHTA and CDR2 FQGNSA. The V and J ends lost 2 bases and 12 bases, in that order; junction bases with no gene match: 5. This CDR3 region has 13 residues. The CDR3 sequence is CASSLMREGRQFF. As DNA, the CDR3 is TGTGCCAGCAGCTTAATGCGGGAGGGCCGGCAGTTCTTC.

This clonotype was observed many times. The CDR3 bases are TGCAGTGCTAGGCTAGCGGGGGGGGAGCAGTTCTTC. This gives the protein CSARLAGGEQFF. The V call is TRBV20-1, the J call TRBJ2-1; 12 nucleotides align to TRBD2. Germline-derived CDR1 and CDR2 are DFQATT and SNEGSKA (reference sequence). Trimming removed 3 bases from V and 10 bases from J; junction bases left unmatched: 1. This CDR3 is built from 12 residues.

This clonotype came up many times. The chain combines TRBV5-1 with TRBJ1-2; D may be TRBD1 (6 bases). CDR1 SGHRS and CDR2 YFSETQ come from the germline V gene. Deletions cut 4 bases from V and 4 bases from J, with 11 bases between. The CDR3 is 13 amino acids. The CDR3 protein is CASSQGQIYGYTF. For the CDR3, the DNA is TGCGCCAGCAGCCAAGGACAGATCTATGGCTACACCTTC.

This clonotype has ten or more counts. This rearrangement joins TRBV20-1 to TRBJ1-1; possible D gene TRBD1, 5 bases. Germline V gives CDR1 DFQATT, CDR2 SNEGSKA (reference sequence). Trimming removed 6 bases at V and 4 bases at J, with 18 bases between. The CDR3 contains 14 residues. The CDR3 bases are TGCAGTGCCTGGGTGGGGGGAGTAGGCACTGAAGCTTTCTTT. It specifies CSAWVGGVGTEAFF.

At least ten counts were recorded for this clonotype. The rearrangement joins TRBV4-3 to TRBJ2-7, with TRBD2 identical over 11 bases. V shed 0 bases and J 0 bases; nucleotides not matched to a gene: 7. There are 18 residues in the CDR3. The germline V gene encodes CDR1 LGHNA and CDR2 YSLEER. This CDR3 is CASSQEGTSGSYSYEQYF. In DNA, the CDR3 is TGCGCCAGCAGCCAAGAGGGGACTAGCGGATCATACTCCTACGAGCAGTACTTC.

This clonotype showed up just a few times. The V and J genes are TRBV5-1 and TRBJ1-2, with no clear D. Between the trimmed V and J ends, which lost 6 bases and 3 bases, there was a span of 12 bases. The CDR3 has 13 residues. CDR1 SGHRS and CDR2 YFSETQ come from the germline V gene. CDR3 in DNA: TGCGCCAGCAAGCAAGAGAGCTACTATGGCTACACCTTC. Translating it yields CASKQESYYGYTF. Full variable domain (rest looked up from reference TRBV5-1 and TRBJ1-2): KAGVTQTPRYLIKTRGQQVTLSCSPISGHRSVSWYQQTPGQGLQFLFEYFSETQRNKGNFPGRFSGRQFSNSRSEMNVSTLELGDSALYLCASKQESYYGYTFGSGTRLTVV.

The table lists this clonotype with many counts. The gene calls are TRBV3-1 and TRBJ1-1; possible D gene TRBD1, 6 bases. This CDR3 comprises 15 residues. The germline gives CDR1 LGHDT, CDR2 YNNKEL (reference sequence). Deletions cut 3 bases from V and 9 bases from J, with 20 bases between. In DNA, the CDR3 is TGTGCCAGCAGCCAGTACACAGGGAGGCGATCCCAAGCTTTCTTT. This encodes CASSQYTGRRSQAFF. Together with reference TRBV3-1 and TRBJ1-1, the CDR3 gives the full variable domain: DTAVSQTPKYLVTQMGNDKSIKCEQNLGHDTMYWYKQDSKKFLKIMFSYNNKELIINETVPNRFSPKSPDKAHLNLHINSLELGDSAVYFCASSQYTGRRSQAFFGQGTRLTVV.

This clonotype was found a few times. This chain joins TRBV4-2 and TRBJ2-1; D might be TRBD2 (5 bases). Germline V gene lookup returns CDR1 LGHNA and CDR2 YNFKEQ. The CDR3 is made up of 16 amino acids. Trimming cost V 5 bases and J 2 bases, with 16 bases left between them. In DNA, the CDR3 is TGTGCCAGCAGCTACGAACCAGCGGCCACCTACAATGAGCAGTTCTTC. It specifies CASSYEPAATYNEQFF.

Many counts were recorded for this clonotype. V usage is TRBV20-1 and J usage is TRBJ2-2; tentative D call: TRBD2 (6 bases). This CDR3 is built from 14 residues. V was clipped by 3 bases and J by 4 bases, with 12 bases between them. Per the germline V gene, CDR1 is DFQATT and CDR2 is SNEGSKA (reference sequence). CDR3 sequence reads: CSASGGPATGELFF. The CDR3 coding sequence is TGCAGTGCTAGCGGGGGACCGGCCACCGGGGAGCTGTTTTTT.

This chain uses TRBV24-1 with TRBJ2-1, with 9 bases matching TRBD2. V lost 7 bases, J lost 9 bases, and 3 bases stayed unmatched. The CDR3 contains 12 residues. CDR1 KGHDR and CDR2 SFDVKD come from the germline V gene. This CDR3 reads CATSNSGSEQFF. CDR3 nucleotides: TGTGCCACCAGCAATAGCGGGAGTGAGCAGTTCTTC.

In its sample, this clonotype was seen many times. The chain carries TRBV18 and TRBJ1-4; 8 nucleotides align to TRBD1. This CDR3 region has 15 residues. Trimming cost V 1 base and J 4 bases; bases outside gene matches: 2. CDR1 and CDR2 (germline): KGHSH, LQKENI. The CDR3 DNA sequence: TGTGCCAGCTCACCACGACAGGGGAGTAATGAAAAACTGTTTTTT. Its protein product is CASSPRQGSNEKLFF.

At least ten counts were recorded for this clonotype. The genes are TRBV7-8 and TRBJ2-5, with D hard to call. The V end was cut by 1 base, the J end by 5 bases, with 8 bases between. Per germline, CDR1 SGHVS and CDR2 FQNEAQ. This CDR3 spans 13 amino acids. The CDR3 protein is CASSLDSRETQYF. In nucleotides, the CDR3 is TGTGCCAGCAGCTTAGACTCCCGGGAGACCCAGTACTTC.

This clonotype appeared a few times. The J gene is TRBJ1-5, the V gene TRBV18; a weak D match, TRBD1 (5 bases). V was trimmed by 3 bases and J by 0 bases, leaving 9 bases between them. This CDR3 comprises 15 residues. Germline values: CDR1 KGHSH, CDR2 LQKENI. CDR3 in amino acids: CASSPDIHSNQPQHF. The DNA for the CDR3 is TGTGCCAGCTCACCGGACATCCATAGCAATCAGCCCCAGCATTTT.

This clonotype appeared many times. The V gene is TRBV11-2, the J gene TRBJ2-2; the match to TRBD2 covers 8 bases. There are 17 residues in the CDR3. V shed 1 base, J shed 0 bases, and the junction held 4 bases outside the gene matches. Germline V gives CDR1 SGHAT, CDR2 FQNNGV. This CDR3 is CASSLVSGATNTGELFF. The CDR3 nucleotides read TGTGCCAGCAGCTTAGTTAGCGGGGCTACGAACACCGGGGAGCTGTTTTTT.

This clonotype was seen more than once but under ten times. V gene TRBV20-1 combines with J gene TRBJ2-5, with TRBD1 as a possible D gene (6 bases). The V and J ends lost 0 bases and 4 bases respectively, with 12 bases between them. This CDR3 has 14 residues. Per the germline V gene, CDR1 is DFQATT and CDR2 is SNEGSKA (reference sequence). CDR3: CSARDPTGLETQYF. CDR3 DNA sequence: TGCAGTGCTAGAGATCCCACAGGGTTAGAGACCCAGTACTTC.

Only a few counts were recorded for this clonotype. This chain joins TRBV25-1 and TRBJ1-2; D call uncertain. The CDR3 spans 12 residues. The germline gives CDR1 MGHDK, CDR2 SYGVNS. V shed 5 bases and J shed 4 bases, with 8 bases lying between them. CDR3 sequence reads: CASSPGLYGYTF. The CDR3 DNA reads TGTGCCAGCAGTCCGGGCCTCTATGGCTACACCTTC.